One sample yielded the 19 T cell receptor beta chains listed below, sequenced in a study of shared clonotypes between healthy human individuals. The assay was immunoSEQ multiplex PCR, and TCRdb's table has in-frame clones only and misses some. The sample yields around 1.1 million clones, around three quarters seen once. The sample comprised memory CD4+ T cells from PBMCs. Subset defined: CD45RA-negative fraction. The receptors come from a man aged 18 to 29 in good health. Some clones in this sample may be carry-over from other donors' samples.

The V call is TRBV2, the J call TRBJ2-5; no clear D gene. The germline gives CDR1 SNHLY, CDR2 FYNNEI. V was clipped by 5 bases and J by 5 bases, with 6 bases between them. The CDR3 totals 11 residues. The CDR3 sequence is CASSQRETQYF. The CDR3 bases are TGTGCCAGCAGTCAGAGGGAGACCCAGTACTTC.

This clone has more than one count but fewer than ten. The V call is TRBV10-3, the J call TRBJ2-3; D is possibly TRBD1 (5 bases). CDR1 and CDR2 (germline): ENHRY, SYGVKD. This CDR3 has 14 amino acids. V lost 4 bases to trimming and J lost 2 bases, with 10 bases between them. The CDR3 DNA is TGTGCCATCAGTGGGGGCCAGTCCACAGATACGCAGTATTTT. Translation: CAISGGQSTDTQYF.

This chain uses TRBV9 with TRBJ2-2; D gene unclear. This CDR3 spans 15 amino acids. V lost 4 bases and J lost 6, with 16 bases in between. Germline lookup yields CDR1 SGDLS and CDR2 YYNGEE. The CDR3 bases are TGTGCCAGCAGCCCCCGGGCTGAAGGGTCCGGGGAGCTGTTTTTT. This translates into CASSPRAEGSGELFF.

The CDR3 DNA follows: TGTGCCAGTAGTCCAGGACAGGGTAGCAATCAGCCCCAGCATTTT. Protein sequence: CASSPGQGSNQPQHF. The rearrangement joins TRBV19 to TRBJ1-5, with 8 bases aligning to TRBD1. CDR1 and CDR2 (germline): LNHDA, SQIVND (reference sequence). V dropped 5 bases and J dropped 0; count of bases not matched to a gene: 3. The CDR3 runs 15 residues. Using reference TRBV19 and TRBJ1-5 for the parts outside the CDR3, the full variable domain is DGGITQSPKYLFRKEGQNVTLSCEQNLNHDAMYWYRQDPGQGLRLIYYSQIVNDFQKGDIAEGYSVSREKKESFPLTVTSAQKNPTAFYLCASSPGQGSNQPQHFGDGTRLSIL.

The chain uses TRBV7-6 and TRBJ2-3, with unresolved D. Germline CDR1 SGHVS, CDR2 FNYEAQ. The CDR3 contains 16 residues. The V end lost 1 base, the J end lost 6 bases, and 17 bases lay between the germline ends. CDR3 nucleotides: TGTGCCAGCAGCTTAGTCGCGGCCCAAGGTACGGATACGCAGTATTTT. This codes for CASSLVAAQGTDTQYF.

This clone appeared a single time. V usage is TRBV5-1 and J usage is TRBJ1-3; TRBD1 agrees at 7 bases. Germline CDR1 SGHRS, CDR2 YFSETQ. Trimming took 3 bases from V and 0 from J; bases not matched to a gene: 9. The length of the CDR3 is 17 residues. This chain's CDR3 is CASSWDRSSGSGNTIYF. CDR3 nucleotides: TGCGCCAGCAGCTGGGACAGAAGTTCGGGCTCTGGAAACACCATATATTTT.

This rearrangement joins TRBV7-3 to TRBJ2-1; possibly TRBD1 for D (5 bases). From germline, CDR1 is SGHTA and CDR2 FQGTGA. Trimming pared 2 bases from V and 0 bases from J, leaving 17 bases between. The CDR3 loop spans 18 amino acids. The CDR3 loop is CASSLYPQRQGSYNEQFF. CDR3 in DNA: TGTGCCAGCAGCTTATATCCCCAAAGGCAGGGCTCCTACAATGAGCAGTTCTTC.

The chain links TRBV5-1 to TRBJ2-7; D uncertain. V lost 4 bases, J lost 4 bases, and 15 bases lay in between. CDR1 and CDR2 (germline): SGHRS, YFSETQ. The CDR3 spans 14 residues. The CDR3 protein is CASSQTPLRYEQYF. The CDR3 nucleotides read TGCGCCAGCAGCCAAACCCCCCTAAGGTACGAGCAGTACTTC.

On this clone: This may arise from a read error, as a much more abundant clone is one base away. This rearrangement joins TRBV6-5 to TRBJ2-3; 10 bases map to TRBD2. CDR1 MNHEY and CDR2 SVGAGI come from the germline V gene. This CDR3 is 13 amino acids long. Unmatched junction bases numbered 0, after V lost 8 bases and J lost 1 base. The CDR3: CASLAGGTDTQYF. In DNA, the CDR3 is TGTGCCAGCCTAGCGGGAGGCACAGATACGCAGTATTTT.

V is TRBV5-1 and J is TRBJ2-1; 10 bases map to TRBD2. The CDR3 has 14 residues. Germline V gene sequence: CDR1 SGHRS, CDR2 YFSETQ. The ends lost 0 bases at V and 8 bases at J; junction bases unmatched: 2. CDR3 residues: CASSLASGSHEQFF. CDR3 coding DNA: TGCGCCAGCAGCTTGGCTAGCGGGAGCCATGAGCAGTTCTTC.

The chain recombines TRBV7-2 with TRBJ2-7; weak D call: TRBD2 (5 bases). The ends were cut back, 5 bases at V and 3 bases at J, with 17 bases in the middle. The CDR3 consists of 15 residues. CDR1 is SGHTA and CDR2 is FQGNSA in the germline V gene. This CDR3 reads CASSPDPKRNYEQYF. The CDR3 DNA reads as TGTGCCAGCAGCCCAGATCCCAAGCGGAACTACGAGCAGTACTTC. The full variable domain, completed using reference TRBV7-2 and TRBJ2-7, is GAGVSQSPSNKVTEKGKDVELRCDPISGHTALYWYRQSLGQGLEFLIYFQGNSAPDKSGLPSDRFSAERTGGSVSTLTIQRTQQEDSAVYLCASSPDPKRNYEQYFGPGTRLTVT.

This clone appeared a single time. V is TRBV11-2 and J is TRBJ2-7, with 8 nucleotides matching TRBD2. V lost 7 bases to trimming and J lost 3 bases; unmatched junction nucleotides: 14. Looked up from germline, CDR1 is SGHAT and CDR2 is FQNNGV. The CDR3 extends over 16 amino acids. The CDR3, as DNA: TGTGCCAGCACCTGGATCCGGTCTAGCGGGTTCTACGAGCAGTACTTC. Translation: CASTWIRSSGFYEQYF.

V and J are TRBV27 and TRBJ1-5; weak D call: TRBD1 (6 bases). Germline assignment: CDR1 MNHEY and CDR2 SMNVEV (reference sequence). The CDR3 consists of 13 residues. Trimming pared 4 bases from V and 4 bases from J, leaving 8 bases between. DNA of the CDR3: TGTGCCAGCAGTTACAGGGCGAATCAGCCCCAGCATTTT. Translating gives CASSYRANQPQHF.

The gene calls are TRBV5-6 and TRBJ2-1; 7 bases line up with TRBD2. Trimming took 2 bases from V and 3 from J; bases not matched to a gene: 5. The CDR3 contains 15 residues. Germline V gene sequence: CDR1 SGHDT, CDR2 YYEEEE. The CDR3 protein is CASSFTLAVYNEQFF. The CDR3 DNA is TGTGCCAGCAGCTTCACTCTAGCGGTCTACAATGAGCAGTTCTTC.

The chain joins TRBV4-3 to TRBJ2-3, with 7 bases aligning to TRBD2. Germline V gene data show CDR1 as LGHNA and CDR2 as YSLEER. The CDR3 totals 16 residues. J lost 0 bases, V lost 4 bases, and 7 bases had no gene match. In DNA form, the CDR3 reads TGCGCCAGCAGCCTTGCGACGGGAGGTAGCACAGATACGCAGTATTTT. Amino acid sequence: CASSLATGGSTDTQYF.

The gene calls are TRBV2 and TRBJ2-2, with 7 bases that match TRBD1. The germline gives CDR1 SNHLY, CDR2 FYNNEI. The CDR3 length is 15 residues. J gave up 1 base and V 6 bases, and 5 bases lay outside the gene matches. DNA for the CDR3: TGTGCCAGCAGGGTAAACAGGGGGAACACCGGGGAGCTGTTTTTT. This gives the protein CASRVNRGNTGELFF.

The chain carries TRBV28 and TRBJ1-1; maybe TRBD1 (6 bases). V was trimmed by 4 bases and J by 4 bases, leaving 10 bases between them. Germline-derived CDR1 and CDR2 are MDHEN and SYDVKM. This CDR3 contains 13 residues. In DNA, the CDR3 is TGTGCCAGCAGTTCCACAGGGATCACTGAAGCTTTCTTT. Its protein product is CASSSTGITEAFF. The full variable domain, rest sourced from reference TRBV28 and TRBJ1-1, is DVKVTQSSRYLVKRTGEKVFLECVQDMDHENMFWYRQDPGLGLRLIYFSYDVKMKEKGDIPEGYSVSREKKERFSLILESASTNQTSMYLCASSSTGITEAFFGQGTRLTVV.

The table lists this clone with a count of one. Being one base from a much bigger clone, this may be a read error. The gene calls are TRBV30 and TRBJ2-3; D is unclear. There are 11 residues in the CDR3. V lost 6 bases to trimming and J lost 9 bases, with 13 bases between them. From germline, CDR1 is GTSNPN and CDR2 SVGIG (reference sequence). CDR3 sequence (DNA): TGTGCCTGTTCCCTAGGCCACACGCAGTATTTT. Its translation is CACSLGHTQYF.

This clone turned up a few times. The chain combines TRBV5-1 with TRBJ1-5; D not resolved. Germline CDR1 is SGHRS and CDR2 is YFSETQ. The CDR3 has 15 residues. Trimming removed 1 base at V and 7 bases at J, with 15 bases between. The CDR3 sequence: CASSLSGDGSQPQHF. CDR3 DNA: TGCGCCAGCAGCTTGTCAGGTGATGGTAGCCAGCCCCAGCATTTT.